The rows below give T cell receptor beta chains drawn from one sample of a study of blood T cell repertoires in COVID-19. The data were produced by immunoSEQ multiplex PCR, yet TCRdb's version contains in-frame clones alone and is incomplete. Here the sample spans hundreds of thousands of clones, roughly 86% being singletons. Sequencing was carried out using PBMCs or T cells enriched from blood (not recorded which). The source of these receptors is a woman in her fifties or sixties who had recovered from COVID-19. Both conserved end residues are part of each CDR3. The D gene is left open where the match is weak. Expanded clones get a size class; other rows say once, few or many, or leave the size out.

abundance	j_gene	d_gene	v_gene	CDR3nt	CDR3aa
NA	TRBJ1-2	TRBD1	TRBV6-5	TGTGCCAGCAGAATAGACAGGGTGAGAGGCTACACCTTC	CASRIDRVRGYTF
NA	TRBJ1-3	TRBD1	TRBV5-4	TGTGCCAGCAGCTCTGGGGACAGGGGCTCTGGAAACACCATATATTTT	CASSSGDRGSGNTIYF
NA	TRBJ1-5	NA	TRBV5-1	TGCGCCAGCAGCTTGTCTGGAGATCAGCCCCAGCATTTT	CASSLSGDQPQHF
NA	TRBJ2-7	TRBD1	TRBV16	TGTGCCAGCAGCCAATCACGACAGGGGGGGCTCTACGAGCAGTACTTC	CASSQSRQGGLYEQYF
once	TRBJ2-5	TRBD1	TRBV28	TGTGCCAGCAGTAATACACAGGGGCGAGAGACCCAGTACTTC	CASSNTQGRETQYF
NA	TRBJ2-6	TRBD1	TRBV27	TGTGCCAGCAGTTCGAGACAGGGTGATGGGGCCAACGTCCTGACTTTC	CASSSRQGDGANVLTF
NA	TRBJ1-4	NA	TRBV10-3	TGTGCCATCAGTGGGGGCGGTACTAATGAAAAACTGTTTTTT	CAISGGGTNEKLFF
NA	TRBJ2-7	NA	TRBV9	TGTGCCAGCAGCGCCCGGGACTCCTCCTCGGACGAGCAGTACTTC	CASSARDSSSDEQYF
NA	TRBJ2-5	NA	TRBV19	TGTGCCAGTAGTATGTGGGTCAGCGCAGAGACCCAGTACTTC	CASSMWVSAETQYF
NA	TRBJ1-5	TRBD1	TRBV28	TGTGCCAGCTTCCTTCAACAGGGGGCCGGCAATCAGCCCCAGCATTTT	CASFLQQGAGNQPQHF
NA	TRBJ1-2	TRBD1	TRBV18	TGTGCCAGCTCACCAACTGGGACAGCCTACTATGGCTACACCTTC	CASSPTGTAYYGYTF
once	TRBJ2-2	NA	TRBV6-5	TGTGCCAGCAGTTACGGGGGCCCCGGGGAGCTGTTTTTT	CASSYGGPGELFF
NA	TRBJ1-4	NA	TRBV7-6	TGTGCCAGCAGCGTCACTCGGGGTAATGAAAAACTGTTTTTT	CASSVTRGNEKLFF
NA	TRBJ2-1	TRBD2	TRBV7-3	TGTGCCAGCAGCTCGGGACTAGCGAACAATGAGCAGTTCTTC	CASSSGLANNEQFF
few	TRBJ2-7	TRBD1	TRBV9	TGTGCCAGCAGCGTAAGTGGGACAGCACGATCCTACGAGCAGTACTTC	CASSVSGTARSYEQYF
NA	TRBJ1-2	TRBD1	TRBV4-1	TGCGCCAGCAGCCAAGAGATGACAGGGTCTTATGGCTACACCTTC	CASSQEMTGSYGYTF
NA	TRBJ1-2	TRBD1	TRBV7-9	TGTGCCAGCAGGGGGACAGAGTATGGCTACACCTTC	CASRGTEYGYTF
NA	TRBJ2-3	TRBD1	TRBV24-1	TGTGCCACCAGTGATTTGGGGACAGGGACGGAAGATACGCAGTATTTT	CATSDLGTGTEDTQYF
NA	TRBJ1-2	NA	TRBV4-2	TGTGCCAGCAGCCCCCCAACCACAGGGAACTATGGCTACACCTTC	CASSPPTTGNYGYTF
NA	TRBJ2-1	NA	TRBV6-2/TRBV6-3	TGTGCCAGCAGTTACTTAGCCGGGGATGAGCAGTTCTTC	CASSYLAGDEQFF
NA	TRBJ2-7	NA	TRBV5-5	TGTGCCAGCAGCTTGGATCGCACCGCAGGTGTCTTAGAGCAGTACTTC	CASSLDRTAGVLEQYF
NA	TRBJ2-2	NA	TRBV27	TGTGCCAGCAGTTTAGTCCGCACCGGGGAGCTGTTTTTT	CASSLVRTGELFF
NA	TRBJ2-3	NA	TRBV10-3	TGTGCCATCAGTGATGTAGGGGCTGGAGATACGCAGTATTTT	CAISDVGAGDTQYF
NA	TRBJ2-7	TRBD2	TRBV11-2	TGTGCCAGCAGCTCCCGGACTAGCGGGCTATACCCCCACGAGCAGTACTTC	CASSSRTSGLYPHEQYF
NA	TRBJ1-2	NA	TRBV6-5	TGTGCCAGCAGTTCGCCGGGGGGTTTATATGGCTACACCTTC	CASSSPGGLYGYTF
few	TRBJ1-2	NA	TRBV30	TGTGCCTGGAGTCCAGAGGCAGCCTATGGCTACACCTTC	CAWSPEAAYGYTF
once	TRBJ2-3	NA	TRBV18	TGTGCCAGCTCACCAGGAACTAGATCAGATACGCAGTATTTT	CASSPGTRSDTQYF
NA	TRBJ2-2	NA	TRBV6-1	TGTGCCAGCAGTGAGTCCTACGGGGAGCTGTTTTTT	CASSESYGELFF
NA	TRBJ2-1	TRBD2	TRBV11-3	TGTGCCAGCAGTCTAGCGGGGGATTTCGATGAGCAGTTCTTC	CASSLAGDFDEQFF
NA	TRBJ1-3	NA	TRBV3-1/TRBV3-2	TGTGCCAGCAGCCAAGACAGGGTTACTGGAAACACCATATATTTT	CASSQDRVTGNTIYF
NA	TRBJ1-2	NA	TRBV28	TGTGCCAGCAGTTTACCGGGGATTTATGGCTACACCTTC	CASSLPGIYGYTF
once	TRBJ1-4	NA	TRBV30	TGTGCCTGGATGCCCCTAGGGGGTAATAATGAAAAACTGTTTTTT	CAWMPLGGNNEKLFF